These T cell receptor beta chains were read from a single sample in a study of cytomegalovirus exposure and HLA in healthy donors. Assay: immunoSEQ multiplex PCR; the TCRdb copy retains only in-frame clones and omits some. The table lists about 150,000 clones, around three quarters of them singletons. The sample was PBMCs. All receptors come from a man aged 35 to 55 in good health and CMV-seropositive. The CDR3 runs from the conserved cysteine through the conserved F or W. D genes are given only for firm matches. Size tells how often a clone was seen (once, few, many) or the class of an expanded clone, and some rows leave it out.

d_gene: TRBD1; j_gene: TRBJ1-6; v_gene: TRBV27; abundance: -; CDR3aa: CASSMDRAMNSPLHF; CDR3nt: TGTGCCAGCAGCATGGACAGGGCAATGAATTCACCCCTCCACTTT
d_gene: TRBD2; j_gene: TRBJ2-3; v_gene: TRBV15; abundance: -; CDR3aa: CATSRDGGRLAGLTDTQYF; CDR3nt: TGTGCCACCAGCAGAGATGGGGGTAGACTAGCGGGACTCACAGATACGCAGTATTTT
d_gene: -; j_gene: TRBJ2-3; v_gene: TRBV9; abundance: -; CDR3aa: CASSVGMARSTDTQYF; CDR3nt: TGTGCCAGCAGCGTAGGAATGGCGAGGAGCACAGATACGCAGTATTTT
d_gene: TRBD1; j_gene: TRBJ1-1; v_gene: TRBV7-8; abundance: -; CDR3aa: CASSLVPGTGGGTTEAFF; CDR3nt: TGTGCCAGCAGCTTAGTCCCCGGGACAGGAGGGGGGACCACTGAAGCTTTCTTT
d_gene: -; j_gene: TRBJ1-1; v_gene: TRBV5-1; abundance: few; CDR3aa: CASSDWRGGDTEAFF; CDR3nt: TGCGCCAGCAGCGACTGGAGGGGAGGAGACACTGAAGCTTTCTTT
d_gene: -; j_gene: TRBJ1-2; v_gene: TRBV19; abundance: -; CDR3aa: CASSRQTLNYGYTF; CDR3nt: TGTGCCAGTAGTCGACAGACTCTTAACTATGGCTACACCTTC
d_gene: -; j_gene: TRBJ1-5; v_gene: TRBV2; abundance: -; CDR3aa: CASSREFNQPQHF; CDR3nt: TGTGCCAGCAGTCGGGAGTTCAATCAGCCCCAGCATTTT
d_gene: TRBD1; j_gene: TRBJ1-1; v_gene: TRBV20-1; abundance: -; CDR3aa: CSARVGQGGIF; CDR3nt: TGCAGTGCTAGAGTGGGACAGGGGGGAATTTTT
d_gene: -; j_gene: TRBJ2-1; v_gene: TRBV7-7; abundance: -; CDR3aa: CASSPRPSNEQFF; CDR3nt: TGTGCCAGCAGCCCTCGTCCGTCCAATGAGCAGTTCTTC
d_gene: -; j_gene: TRBJ2-5; v_gene: TRBV6-7; abundance: -; CDR3aa: CASSYSKIRPVAHRGADETQYF; CDR3nt: TGTGCCAGCAGTTACTCGAAAATTAGACCGGTGGCACATCGGGGGGCAGATGAGACCCAGTACTTC
d_gene: TRBD2; j_gene: TRBJ2-3; v_gene: TRBV6-1; abundance: -; CDR3aa: CASSLTSGRTDTQYF; CDR3nt: TGTGCCAGCAGCTTGACTAGCGGGAGAACAGATACGCAGTATTTT
d_gene: -; j_gene: TRBJ2-1; v_gene: TRBV18; abundance: -; CDR3aa: CASSPRQGISEQFF; CDR3nt: TGTGCCAGCTCACCACGGCAGGGAATAAGTGAGCAGTTCTTC
d_gene: -; j_gene: TRBJ2-2; v_gene: TRBV19; abundance: -; CDR3aa: CASSAYGSMNTGELFF; CDR3nt: TGTGCCAGTAGTGCTTACGGGAGTATGAACACCGGGGAGCTGTTTTTT
d_gene: -; j_gene: TRBJ1-4; v_gene: TRBV11-2; abundance: few; CDR3aa: CASSSGEFATNEKLFF; CDR3nt: TGTGCCAGCAGCTCTGGAGAGTTTGCAACTAATGAAAAACTGTTTTTT
d_gene: -; j_gene: TRBJ2-6; v_gene: TRBV28; abundance: -; CDR3aa: CASSRRRTSGANVLTF; CDR3nt: TGTGCCAGCAGCCGCCGGAGGACCTCTGGGGCCAACGTCCTGACTTTC
d_gene: TRBD2; j_gene: TRBJ2-1; v_gene: TRBV5-1; abundance: -; CDR3aa: CASTPLAGAYNEQFF; CDR3nt: TGCGCCAGCACCCCACTAGCGGGAGCATACAATGAGCAGTTCTTC
d_gene: -; j_gene: TRBJ2-1; v_gene: TRBV5-1; abundance: -; CDR3aa: CASSGGTQSYNEQFF; CDR3nt: TGCGCCAGCAGCGGGGGGACTCAATCCTACAATGAGCAGTTCTTC
d_gene: -; j_gene: TRBJ2-1; v_gene: TRBV21-1; abundance: -; CDR3aa: CASSVIGRAQRSYNEQFF; CDR3nt: TGTGCCAGCAGCGTGATCGGGAGGGCCCAACGGTCCTACAATGAGCAGTTCTTC